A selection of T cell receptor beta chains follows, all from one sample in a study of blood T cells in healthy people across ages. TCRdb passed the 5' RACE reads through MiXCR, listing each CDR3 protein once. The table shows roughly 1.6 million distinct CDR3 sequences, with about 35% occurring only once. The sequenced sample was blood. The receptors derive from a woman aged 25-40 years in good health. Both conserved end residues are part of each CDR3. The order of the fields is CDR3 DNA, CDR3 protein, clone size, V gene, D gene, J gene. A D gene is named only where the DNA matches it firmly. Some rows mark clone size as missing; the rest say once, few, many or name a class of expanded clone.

CDR3nt: TGCAGTGCTACCAGCGGGGGGGGATACTCCACAGATACGCAGTATTTT; CDR3aa: CSATSGGGYSTDTQYF; abundance: few; v_gene: TRBV20-1; d_gene: TRBD2; j_gene: TRBJ2-3
CDR3nt: TGCAGTGCTTCGCAGGGGGGGGATCAGCCCCAGCATTTT; CDR3aa: CSASQGGDQPQHF; abundance: few; v_gene: TRBV20-1; d_gene: TRBD1; j_gene: TRBJ1-5
CDR3nt: TGTGCCAGCAGGGGACTCCTGAACACTGAAGCTTTCTTT; CDR3aa: CASRGLLNTEAFF; abundance: NA; v_gene: TRBV3-1; d_gene: NA; j_gene: TRBJ1-1
CDR3nt: TGTGCCAGCAGTGTTTCCGGGACAGGGAGGGAGACCCAGTACTTC; CDR3aa: CASSVSGTGRETQYF; abundance: many; v_gene: TRBV6-1; d_gene: TRBD1; j_gene: TRBJ2-5
CDR3nt: TGTGCCAGCAGTGAGAGCGGGGCTCGAGGCACCGGGGAGCTGTTTTTT; CDR3aa: CASSESGARGTGELFF; abundance: NA; v_gene: TRBV25-1; d_gene: TRBD2; j_gene: TRBJ2-2
CDR3nt: TGTGCCAGCAGCTTGTACGTATTCGGGAGCTCCTACAATGAGCAGTTCTTC; CDR3aa: CASSLYVFGSSYNEQFF; abundance: NA; v_gene: TRBV5-6; d_gene: NA; j_gene: TRBJ2-1
CDR3nt: TGTGCCAGCAGTTTTACAGGGGGCTCGGCTGAAAAACTGTTTTTT; CDR3aa: CASSFTGGSAEKLFF; abundance: NA; v_gene: TRBV6-5; d_gene: TRBD1; j_gene: TRBJ1-4
CDR3nt: TGCAGCAAAGGACGGCAAGAGACCCAGTACTTC; CDR3aa: CSKGRQETQYF; abundance: NA; v_gene: TRBV20-1; d_gene: NA; j_gene: TRBJ2-5
CDR3nt: TGTGCCGGCAGCCAAGGAGGGATTGATCCAGGCCAAGAGACCCAGTACTTC; CDR3aa: CAGSQGGIDPGQETQYF; abundance: NA; v_gene: TRBV3-1; d_gene: NA; j_gene: TRBJ2-5
CDR3nt: TGTGCCAGCAGTTTGGGGCCAATCCGAGGGCAGCCCCAGCATTTT; CDR3aa: CASSLGPIRGQPQHF; abundance: NA; v_gene: TRBV12-3/TRBV12-4; d_gene: NA; j_gene: TRBJ1-5
CDR3nt: TGTGCCAGCAGCTTACCCGGGGGGGGAAGCACTGAAGCTTTCTTT; CDR3aa: CASSLPGGGSTEAFF; abundance: few; v_gene: TRBV11-2; d_gene: NA; j_gene: TRBJ1-1
CDR3nt: TGTGCCAGCAGATCCTCCCCGGGGAAAAACTGTGGCTACACCTTC; CDR3aa: CASRSSPGKNCGYTF; abundance: few; v_gene: TRBV9; d_gene: NA; j_gene: TRBJ1-2
CDR3nt: TGTGCCAGCAGCCAAGGCGCTAGCGGGATAGAAGAGCAGTACTTC; CDR3aa: CASSQGASGIEEQYF; abundance: NA; v_gene: TRBV3-1; d_gene: TRBD2; j_gene: TRBJ2-7
CDR3nt: TGCAGTGCTAGTGGAGGGTCCTACTACGAGCAGTACTTC; CDR3aa: CSASGGSYYEQYF; abundance: NA; v_gene: TRBV20-1; d_gene: NA; j_gene: TRBJ2-7
CDR3nt: TGTGCCAGCAGCCTTTCAAGCGGGGGGGCGCCAGATACGCAGTATTTT; CDR3aa: CASSLSSGGAPDTQYF; abundance: NA; v_gene: TRBV3-1; d_gene: TRBD2; j_gene: TRBJ2-3
CDR3nt: TGCGCCAGCAGCTTGCTGTCAGGGGGGGACGATGGCTACACCTTC; CDR3aa: CASSLLSGGDDGYTF; abundance: once; v_gene: TRBV5-1; d_gene: TRBD1; j_gene: TRBJ1-2
CDR3nt: TGCAGTGCTAGAGGGGACGGAAAAAGAAAGGGGGAAACAGCTAACTATGGCTACACCTTC; CDR3aa: CSARGDGKRKGETANYGYTF; abundance: NA; v_gene: TRBV20-1; d_gene: NA; j_gene: TRBJ1-2
CDR3nt: TGTGCCAGCAGCATGCTAGCGGGGGAAGAGACCCAGTACTTC; CDR3aa: CASSMLAGEETQYF; abundance: NA; v_gene: TRBV7-7; d_gene: TRBD2; j_gene: TRBJ2-5
CDR3nt: TGCAGTGCTAGGATGACAGGGAGCACAGATACGCAGTATTTT; CDR3aa: CSARMTGSTDTQYF; abundance: few; v_gene: TRBV20-1; d_gene: TRBD1; j_gene: TRBJ2-3
CDR3nt: TGTGCCAGCAGCCACTCAGGGTCCCCAGCTAACTATGGCTACACCTTC; CDR3aa: CASSHSGSPANYGYTF; abundance: NA; v_gene: TRBV3-1; d_gene: NA; j_gene: TRBJ1-2
CDR3nt: TGTGCCAGCAGCAAAGTCCCCCAGATGCAGTTCTTC; CDR3aa: CASSKVPQMQFF; abundance: NA; v_gene: TRBV21-1; d_gene: NA; j_gene: TRBJ2-1
CDR3nt: TGTGCCTGGACAGTTAGCGGGGGAGTATCAGATACGCAGTATTTT; CDR3aa: CAWTVSGGVSDTQYF; abundance: NA; v_gene: TRBV30; d_gene: TRBD2; j_gene: TRBJ2-3
CDR3nt: TGCGCCAGCAGTCCGACTAGTCCATCTGGGGGGACCCAGTACTTC; CDR3aa: CASSPTSPSGGTQYF; abundance: few; v_gene: TRBV4-1; d_gene: NA; j_gene: TRBJ2-5
CDR3nt: TGCGCCAGCAGCTGGGGAAGGCCCGATGAGCAGTTCTTC; CDR3aa: CASSWGRPDEQFF; abundance: few; v_gene: TRBV5-1; d_gene: NA; j_gene: TRBJ2-1
CDR3nt: TGTGCCAGCAGTTACATACTAGCGGGGGCCAATGAGCAGTTCTTC; CDR3aa: CASSYILAGANEQFF; abundance: NA; v_gene: TRBV6-5; d_gene: TRBD2; j_gene: TRBJ2-1
CDR3nt: TGTGCCAGCAACCGACAGGGGGCCTACAATGAGCAGTTCTTC; CDR3aa: CASNRQGAYNEQFF; abundance: NA; v_gene: TRBV12-3/TRBV12-4; d_gene: TRBD1; j_gene: TRBJ2-1
CDR3nt: TGCAGTGCTATCGATGGGGGAACAAGAGAGACCCAGTACTTC; CDR3aa: CSAIDGGTRETQYF; abundance: NA; v_gene: TRBV20-1; d_gene: NA; j_gene: TRBJ2-5
CDR3nt: TGCAGCGTTGAGGTACTAGCGGGGGTCATGGATGAGCAGTACTTC; CDR3aa: CSVEVLAGVMDEQYF; abundance: NA; v_gene: TRBV29-1; d_gene: TRBD2; j_gene: TRBJ2-5
CDR3nt: TGTGCCAGCAGCTTAAGGTCGACTAGCGGGAGCCTCCCGCAAGAGACCCAGTACTTC; CDR3aa: CASSLRSTSGSLPQETQYF; abundance: many; v_gene: TRBV7-9; d_gene: TRBD2; j_gene: TRBJ2-5
CDR3nt: TGTGCCAGCAGCTCCGTAGCGGGGGGGGGACGGGAGCAGTTCTTC; CDR3aa: CASSSVAGGGREQFF; abundance: few; v_gene: TRBV7-3; d_gene: TRBD2; j_gene: TRBJ2-1
CDR3nt: TGTGCCTGGAGTGTTGGAGCGGGAGGCGGCACAGATACGCAGTATTTT; CDR3aa: CAWSVGAGGGTDTQYF; abundance: few; v_gene: TRBV30; d_gene: TRBD2; j_gene: TRBJ2-3
CDR3nt: TGTGCCAGCAGCCAAATACGCGGGCCCGGCGGTTGGGAGCAGTACTTC; CDR3aa: CASSQIRGPGGWEQYF; abundance: NA; v_gene: TRBV14; d_gene: NA; j_gene: TRBJ2-7
CDR3nt: TGCGCCAGCAGCCCTGCGGGAGGCGGCACTGAAGCTTTCTTT; CDR3aa: CASSPAGGGTEAFF; abundance: many; v_gene: TRBV4-1; d_gene: NA; j_gene: TRBJ1-1
CDR3nt: TGTGCCACCAGTGACCCAGGGGACACCGGGGAGCTGTTTTTT; CDR3aa: CATSDPGDTGELFF; abundance: NA; v_gene: TRBV24-1; d_gene: NA; j_gene: TRBJ2-2
CDR3nt: TGCAGCGTACTGCACAGGGGTAACACTGAAGCTTTCTTT; CDR3aa: CSVLHRGNTEAFF; abundance: few; v_gene: TRBV29-1; d_gene: TRBD1; j_gene: TRBJ1-1
CDR3nt: TGTGCCAGCTCACTGCGACAGGGAGCCTACAATGAGCAGTACTTC; CDR3aa: CASSLRQGAYNEQYF; abundance: NA; v_gene: TRBV18; d_gene: TRBD1; j_gene: TRBJ2-7